The rows below give T cell receptor beta chains drawn from one sample of a study of OX40 agonist ivuxolimab in advanced cancers. Generated by immunoSEQ multiplex PCR, the TCRdb table keeps only in-frame clones and is missing some. This table has about 32,000 clones, approximately 87% appearing once. The sequenced sample was CD4+ or CD8+ T cells sorted from blood, obtained in a trial of the OX40 agonist ivuxolimab. The receptors here all came from an adult with an advanced solid tumor such as melanoma, head and neck, liver or kidney cancer. Each CDR3 is given with its conserved first and last residue. The D gene is left open where the match is weak. Clone size is stated in some rows and not others, as once, few, many or a class when expanded.

TRBV15,TRBJ2-5,.,.,16,TGTGCCACCAGCGAAAGGGGCGCAGGGAGTTGGGAGACCCAGTACTTC,CATSERGAGSWETQYF
TRBV7-8,TRBJ1-1,.,.,13,TGTGCCAGCAGCTTTCGGCCCCGAGATGAAGCTTTCTTT,CASSFRPRDEAFF
TRBV5-1,TRBJ1-4,.,TRBD1,17,TGCGCCAGCAGCTTCTCCGGGACAGGGGTGGGAGATGAAAAACTGTTTTTT,CASSFSGTGVGDEKLFF
TRBV6-5,TRBJ2-7,.,.,15,TGTGCCAGCAGTCTACCTCGGGGGGCTACTTGGGAGCAGTACTTC,CASSLPRGATWEQYF
TRBV7-9,TRBJ2-7,.,.,15,TGTGCCAGCAGCTTACGATCCAGGGTAGACGGCGAGCAGTACTTC,CASSLRSRVDGEQYF
TRBV4-1,TRBJ2-1,.,TRBD2,17,TGCGCCAGCAGCGATACTAGCGGGAGAGTAACCTACAATGAGCAGTTCTTC,CASSDTSGRVTYNEQFF
TRBV29-1,TRBJ1-2,.,.,12,TGCAGCGTTGTAGGTAGGGATGATGGCTACACCTTC,CSVVGRDDGYTF
TRBV11-1,TRBJ1-2,once,.,15,TGTGCCAGCAGCTTGGAGGGGCTTGCAAACTATGGCTACACCTTC,CASSLEGLANYGYTF
TRBV6-5,TRBJ2-7,once,TRBD1,14,TGTGCCAGCAGGGGGACAGGGGCCTCCTACGAGCAGTACTTC,CASRGTGASYEQYF
TRBV9,TRBJ2-5,.,TRBD1,13,TGTGCCAGCAGCAAACAGGGGGCGGAGACCCAGTACTTC,CASSKQGAETQYF
TRBV14,TRBJ1-1,.,TRBD1,14,TGTGCCAGCAGCCATTTAACAGGGGACACTGAAGCTTTCTTT,CASSHLTGDTEAFF
TRBV10-3,TRBJ2-7,.,.,11,TGTGCCACGGGGGTGACCTACGAGCAGTACTTC,CATGVTYEQYF
TRBV5-5,TRBJ1-2,.,.,13,TGTGCCAGCAGCTTGGCACCGCCCTATGGCTACACCTTC,CASSLAPPYGYTF
TRBV30,TRBJ2-2,.,.,16,TGTGCCTGGAGTGCCCTGACTAATAGTAACACCGGGGAGCTGTTTTTT,CAWSALTNSNTGELFF
TRBV27,TRBJ2-7,.,.,10,TGTGCCAGCAACCGTAGAGAGCAGTACTTC,CASNRREQYF
TRBV6-5,TRBJ2-3,few,.,12,TGTGCCAGCAGTTATGATTTAGATACGCAGTATTTT,CASSYDLDTQYF
TRBV30,TRBJ1-2,.,.,13,TGTGCCTGGGGGGGGACACCTAACTATGGCTACACCTTC,CAWGGTPNYGYTF
TRBV9,TRBJ2-1,.,TRBD1,15,TGTGCCAGCAGCGTAGCAGGGACAGGGATTTATGAGCAGTTCTTC,CASSVAGTGIYEQFF
TRBV11-2,TRBJ1-1,.,TRBD1,15,TGTGCCAGCAGCCCCACAGGGGCGGGGTGGCCTGAAGCTTTCTTT,CASSPTGAGWPEAFF
TRBV11-2,TRBJ2-2,.,.,15,TGTGCCAGCAGCTTAGTCGTGACTGCCACCGGGGAGCTGTTTTTT,CASSLVVTATGELFF
TRBV10-1,TRBJ2-3,.,.,16,TGCGCCAGCAGCCCGAAACTAGGGGATAGCACAGATACGCAGTATTTT,CASSPKLGDSTDTQYF
TRBV14,TRBJ2-7,.,TRBD1,17,TGTGCCAGCAGCCAAGAGACCGCGGGACAGGGAAGGTACGAGCAGTACTTC,CASSQETAGQGRYEQYF
TRBV6-5,TRBJ2-7,.,.,15,TGTGCCAGCAGTTATAGTATCAGGTCTGGTACCGAGCAGTACTTC,CASSYSIRSGTEQYF
TRBV4-1,TRBJ1-3,.,.,15,TGCGCCAGCAGCCAAGAAGACTACTCTGGAAACACCATATATTTT,CASSQEDYSGNTIYF
TRBV9,TRBJ1-2,.,.,16,TGTGCCAGCAGCGTAGGTCAGGACATAACTAACTATGGCTACACCTTC,CASSVGQDITNYGYTF
TRBV6-4,TRBJ2-3,.,TRBD2,15,TGTGCCAGCAACCAAGCGGGAGGGACTTCGGATACGCAGTATTTT,CASNQAGGTSDTQYF
TRBV10-3,TRBJ2-1,.,.,12,TGTGCCATCAGTGACAGGTTCAATGAGCAGTTCTTC,CAISDRFNEQFF
TRBV6-6,TRBJ2-3,.,TRBD2,12,TGTGCCAGCACAATGGGGGGGGATACGCAGTATTTT,CASTMGGDTQYF
TRBV27,TRBJ2-1,.,.,14,TGTGCCAGCAGTTTATCAGGCCCCCGGAATGAGCAGTTCTTC,CASSLSGPRNEQFF
TRBV12-5,TRBJ2-3,.,.,12,TGTGCTAGTGGGCGGGGAGGAGATACGCAGTATTTT,CASGRGGDTQYF
TRBV4-2,TRBJ2-2,medium-sized,.,12,TGTGCCAGCAGCCCCCCCACCGGGGAGCTGTTTTTT,CASSPPTGELFF
TRBV6-4,TRBJ2-3,.,TRBD2,15,TGTGCCAGCAGTGTGTTAGCGGGAGGGCCAGATACGCAGTATTTT,CASSVLAGGPDTQYF
TRBV6-4,TRBJ2-3,.,.,15,TGTGCCAGCAGTGTCCAGCGGTCTAGCACAGATACGCAGTATTTT,CASSVQRSSTDTQYF
TRBV11-3,TRBJ1-5,.,TRBD1,20,TGTGCCAGCAGCCTCCCTGGTCCAGGGGGTGATGTGTTAAGCAATCAGCCCCAGCATTTT,CASSLPGPGGDVLSNQPQHF
TRBV27,TRBJ1-5,.,.,17,TGTGCCAGCAGTGGAACCCGAGGGGACGGGGGCAATCAGCCCCAGCATTTT,CASSGTRGDGGNQPQHF
TRBV27,TRBJ1-5,few,.,12,TGTGCCAGCCGCGGGACGTGGGGGCCCCAGCATTTT,CASRGTWGPQHF
TRBV11-3,TRBJ2-5,.,.,16,TGTGCCAGCAGCTTAGGGGATACTAGTACCGGGGAGACCCAGTACTTC,CASSLGDTSTGETQYF
TRBV29-1,TRBJ2-3,.,.,12,TGCAGCGTAACCCCCCGGGACGGACTTCAGTATTTT,CSVTPRDGLQYF
TRBV7-8,TRBJ2-3,few,.,14,TGTGCCAGCAGCCTTGACATCGTCACAGATACGCAGTATTTT,CASSLDIVTDTQYF
TRBV5-4,TRBJ2-3,.,TRBD2,17,TGTGCCAGCAGCTCCCTCGGTAGCGGGAGGGCGGGGCATACGCAGTATTTT,CASSSLGSGRAGHTQYF
TRBV30,TRBJ2-5,.,.,13,TGTGCCTGGAGTCCAGGGACCCAAGAGACCCAGTACTTC,CAWSPGTQETQYF
TRBV19,TRBJ2-7,few,TRBD2,16,TGTGCCAGTAGTTTAGGACTAGCGGGAAGCTCCTACGAGCAGTACTTC,CASSLGLAGSSYEQYF
TRBV19,TRBJ2-7,.,TRBD1,15,TGTGCCAGTATGCCCGGGACAGGGATACCCTACGAGCAGTACTTC,CASMPGTGIPYEQYF
TRBV5-6,TRBJ2-7,many,.,11,TGTGCCAGCAGCTTTACCTACGAGCAGTACTTC,CASSFTYEQYF
TRBV5-6,TRBJ2-4,.,.,16,TGTGCCAGCAGCTTGGGGGGGCCGAGGGCCAAAAACATTCAGTACTTC,CASSLGGPRAKNIQYF
TRBV27,TRBJ1-2,once,TRBD1,15,TGTGCCAGCAGTCCCTCAGGGGGCGAAAACTATGGCTACACCTTC,CASSPSGGENYGYTF
TRBV13,TRBJ2-1,.,TRBD2,18,TGTGCCAGCAGCTCTAGGACTAGCGGGAGGGGCTCCTACAATGAGCAGTTCTTC,CASSSRTSGRGSYNEQFF
TRBV19,TRBJ1-2,.,.,14,TGTGCCAGTAGTAATGTGCTCGTGGACTATGGCTACACCTTC,CASSNVLVDYGYTF
TRBV11-2,TRBJ2-1,.,.,16,TGTGCCAGCAGCTCTAGGTCAGGAACAACGAACAATGAGCAGTTCTTC,CASSSRSGTTNNEQFF
TRBV28,TRBJ1-2,.,.,16,TGTGCCAGCAGTTTGAACAGGGTAGGCGGTAACTATGGCTACACCTTC,CASSLNRVGGNYGYTF
TRBV6-5,TRBJ2-7,.,TRBD1,13,TGTGCCAGCAGTTCCGGGACAGTCTACGAGCAGTACTTC,CASSSGTVYEQYF
TRBV7-3,TRBJ2-1,.,TRBD2,15,TGTGCCAGCAGCGCTGGGACTAGCGCATACAATGAGCAGTTCTTC,CASSAGTSAYNEQFF
TRBV7-9,TRBJ1-4,.,.,12,TGTGCCAGCAGCTTCGGTTCTGAAAAACTGTTTTTT,CASSFGSEKLFF
TRBV9,TRBJ1-2,.,TRBD1,14,TGTGCCAGCAGCGGTACCGGGACAGGCTATGGCTACACCTTC,CASSGTGTGYGYTF
TRBV13,TRBJ2-7,few,TRBD2,15,TGTGCCAGCAGCCCGGGGGGGAATGGGGCCTACGAGCAGTACTTC,CASSPGGNGAYEQYF
TRBV7-8,TRBJ1-5,.,.,16,TGTGCCAGCAGCCACCCCGGGGGGGATAGCAATCAGCCCCAGCATTTT,CASSHPGGDSNQPQHF
TRBV7-2,TRBJ2-2,.,.,16,TGTGCCAGCACCCCCGCGAGGGAGTGGAACACCGGGGAGCTGTTTTTT,CASTPAREWNTGELFF